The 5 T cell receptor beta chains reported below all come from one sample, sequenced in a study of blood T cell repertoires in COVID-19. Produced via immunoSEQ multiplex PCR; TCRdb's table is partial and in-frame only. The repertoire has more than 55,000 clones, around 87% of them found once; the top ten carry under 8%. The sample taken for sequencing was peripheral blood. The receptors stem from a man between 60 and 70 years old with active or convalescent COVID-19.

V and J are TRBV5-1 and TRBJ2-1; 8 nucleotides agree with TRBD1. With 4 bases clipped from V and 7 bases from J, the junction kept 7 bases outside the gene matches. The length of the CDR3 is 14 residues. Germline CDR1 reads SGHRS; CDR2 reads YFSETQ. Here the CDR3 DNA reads TGCGCCAGCAGCGGGGGACAGGTAGGGAATGAGCAGTTCTTC. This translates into CASSGGQVGNEQFF.

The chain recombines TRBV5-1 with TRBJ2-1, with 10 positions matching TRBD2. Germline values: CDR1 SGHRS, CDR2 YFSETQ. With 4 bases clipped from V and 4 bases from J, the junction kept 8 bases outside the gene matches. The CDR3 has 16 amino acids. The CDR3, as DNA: TGCGCCAGCAGCGGGAGCGGGGGGGCCCATTACAATGAGCAGTTCTTC. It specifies CASSGSGGAHYNEQFF. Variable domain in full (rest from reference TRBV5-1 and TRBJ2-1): KAGVTQTPRYLIKTRGQQVTLSCSPISGHRSVSWYQQTPGQGLQFLFEYFSETQRNKGNFPGRFSGRQFSNSRSEMNVSTLELGDSALYLCASSGSGGAHYNEQFFGPGTRLTVL.

This CDR3 reads CASREAGNQPQHF. CDR3 DNA: TGTGCCAGCAGAGAGGCGGGCAATCAGCCCCAGCATTTT. This chain joins TRBV6-5 and TRBJ1-5; D is uncertain. The CDR3 runs to 13 residues. The germline gives CDR1 MNHEY, CDR2 SVGAGI. The germline V and J ends were trimmed by 6 bases and 2 bases, with 8 bases remaining between them.

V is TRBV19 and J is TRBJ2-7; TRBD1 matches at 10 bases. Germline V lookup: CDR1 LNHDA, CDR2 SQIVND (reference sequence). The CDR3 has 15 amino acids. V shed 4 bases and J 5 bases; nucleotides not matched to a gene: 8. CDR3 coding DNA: TGTGCCAGTAGTACGGGGACAGGGGCAAAGAACGAGCAGTACTTC. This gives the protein CASSTGTGAKNEQYF.

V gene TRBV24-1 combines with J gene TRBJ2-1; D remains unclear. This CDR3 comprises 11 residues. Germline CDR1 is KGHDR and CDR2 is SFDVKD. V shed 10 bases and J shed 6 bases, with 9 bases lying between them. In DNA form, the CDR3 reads TGTGCCACTTCCCGAGGCAATGAGCAGTTCTTC. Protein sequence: CATSRGNEQFF.